Listed below are T cell receptor beta chains from one sample, sequenced in a study of cytomegalovirus exposure and HLA in healthy donors. Sequencing used immunoSEQ multiplex PCR; TCRdb keeps in-frame clones, though not all of them. The sample lists over 150,000 clones; roughly 80% were seen once. The sequenced material came from PBMCs. Receptors were obtained from a male donor in good health and CMV-seronegative. The CDR3 runs from the conserved cysteine through the conserved F or W. A D gene is named only where the DNA matches it firmly. Clone size is stated in some rows and not others, as once, few, many or a class when expanded.

j_call clone_size v_call cdr3_length d_call cdr3_nt cdr3_aa
TRBJ2-5 - TRBV12-5 15 - TGTGCTAGTGGTAGATTAATCCGACATTCTGGAGGCTTGGACTTC CASGRLIRHSGGLDF
TRBJ1-5 - TRBV7-6 13 - TGTGCCAGCAGCCTTCAGGGGAAGCAGCCCCAGCATTTT CASSLQGKQPQHF
TRBJ1-2 - TRBV4-3 16 - TGCGCCAGCAGCCAAGATGTGGCAGGGTTAGGCTATGGCTACACCTTC CASSQDVAGLGYGYTF
TRBJ1-6 - TRBV30 13 - TGTGCCTGGACGGAGCGGGTGGGTTCACCCCTCCACTTT CAWTERVGSPLHF
TRBJ1-4 - TRBV4-1 13 TRBD1 TGCGCCAGCAGCCGGGACAGGGATGAAAAACTGTTTTTT CASSRDRDEKLFF
TRBJ2-7 - TRBV29-1 14 TRBD1 TGCAGCGTTGTCCCGGGACAGGGAGAGGGCGAGCAGTACTTC CSVVPGQGEGEQYF
TRBJ1-5 - TRBV7-9 13 - TGTGCCAGCAGCTTAGAAGAGGCGACTCCCCAGCATTTT CASSLEEATPQHF
TRBJ1-1 - TRBV6-5 12 TRBD1 TGTGCCAGCAGCCGGGACAGAGCCAAAGCTTTCTTT CASSRDRAKAFF
TRBJ2-3 - TRBV7-9 15 TRBD1 TGTGCCAGCAGCTTAGTGGGGACAGGCAAAGATACGCAGTATTTT CASSLVGTGKDTQYF
TRBJ1-2 few TRBV4-1 18 TRBD1 TGCGCCAGCAGCCAAACCCCGGACAGGAGTAATGACTGGGATGGCTACACCTTC CASSQTPDRSNDWDGYTF
TRBJ2-1 - TRBV10-1 14 - TGCGCCAGCAGTGAGTCGGTAAGGCAGGGTGAGCAGTTCTTC CASSESVRQGEQFF
TRBJ1-1 - TRBV30 14 TRBD1 TGTGCCTGGAGTAGGGGGCAGGGGGCAACTGAAGCTTTCTTT CAWSRGQGATEAFF
TRBJ1-3 few TRBV11-2 14 - TGTGCCAGCAGCTCCTTCCCCCCTGGAAACACCATATATTTT CASSSFPPGNTIYF
TRBJ1-1 - TRBV4-1 16 - TGCGCCAGCAGCCAAGAAGCGGGTTGGGCGAACACTGAAGCTTTCTTT CASSQEAGWANTEAFF
TRBJ2-2 - TRBV9 16 TRBD2 TGTGCCAGCAGCGTCGGACTAGCGGGGGCCACCGGGGAGCTGTTTTTT CASSVGLAGATGELFF
TRBJ1-6 once TRBV27 13 - TGTGCCAGCAGTCTACAGGGTAGCTCACCCCTCCACTTT CASSLQGSSPLHF
TRBJ1-3 - TRBV7-9 15 TRBD1 TGTGCCAGCAGCTTCACGACAGGGCCTGGAAACACCATATATTTT CASSFTTGPGNTIYF
TRBJ2-4 few TRBV11-3 14 - TGTGCCAGCAGTTTGGAGGGGTCGTCAAACATTCAGTACTTC CASSLEGSSNIQYF
TRBJ1-3 - TRBV6-6 15 TRBD1 TGTGCCAGCAGCCCGACAGGGAACTCTGGAAACACCATATATTTT CASSPTGNSGNTIYF
TRBJ2-1 - TRBV5-4 17 TRBD2 TGTGCCAGCAGCTCTAGCGGGGGGCGCCTCACGCGCAATGAGCAGTTCTTC CASSSSGGRLTRNEQFF
TRBJ2-7 - TRBV4-1 16 TRBD1 TGCGCCAGCAGCCCGCCACCCGGGACAGTGGTCCACGAGCAGTACTTC CASSPPPGTVVHEQYF
TRBJ1-3 - TRBV7-6 14 - TGTGCCAGCAGCCCTGCCGGGCTCGGGGGCACCATATATTTT CASSPAGLGGTIYF
TRBJ1-2 - TRBV18 16 TRBD1 TGTGCCAGCTCACCACGAAGCGGGACAGGGCAAAATGGCTACACCTTC CASSPRSGTGQNGYTF
TRBJ2-5 - TRBV5-4 14 TRBD1 TGTGCCAGCAGCAGTTTTACAGGGGGGGAGACCCAGTACTTC CASSSFTGGETQYF
TRBJ1-1 - TRBV19 15 - TGTGCCAGTAGTATGCCAGGGAGGGGGGGCACTGAAGCTTTCTTT CASSMPGRGGTEAFF
TRBJ2-5 once TRBV27 13 - TGTGCCAGCAGTTGGTCGGGGAAAGAGACCCAGTACTTC CASSWSGKETQYF
TRBJ1-1 once TRBV6-4 13 - TGTGCCAGCAGTCAGGAAGGACAGCGTGAAGCTTTCTTT CASSQEGQREAFF
TRBJ2-6 - TRBV5-1 14 TRBD2 TGCGCCAGCAGGGGAGGGTTCGGGGCCAACGTCCTGACTTTC CASRGGFGANVLTF
TRBJ2-1 few TRBV5-4 16 - TGTGCCAGCAGCGTTGAGTCACTACTTGACGACAATGAGCAGTTCTTC CASSVESLLDDNEQFF
TRBJ2-2 - TRBV5-4 14 - TGTGCCAGCAGCTTGCGGACAGAGACCGGGGAGCTGTTTTTT CASSLRTETGELFF
TRBJ2-7 - TRBV10-1 12 - TGCGCCAGCAGTGAGACGGTTCACGAGCAGTACTTC CASSETVHEQYF
TRBJ1-2 - TRBV6-1 14 - TGTGCCAGCAGTAAGATCGGGAAGGGCTATGGCTACACCTTC CASSKIGKGYGYTF
TRBJ2-5 - TRBV9 16 TRBD1 TGTGCCAGCAGCGTACGCCCAACAGGGGGCATGGAGACCCAGTACTTC CASSVRPTGGMETQYF
TRBJ2-6 - TRBV6-4 16 TRBD1 TGTGCCAGCAGTTTCGTAGGGGGCGCGGGGGCCAACGTCCTGACTTTC CASSFVGGAGANVLTF
TRBJ2-2 - TRBV6-4 16 - TGTGCCAGCGGAGCGAACCCGGGGGGCAGCACCGGGGAGCTGTTTTTT CASGANPGGSTGELFF
TRBJ1-5 - TRBV29-1 13 TRBD1 TGCAGCGTTGGACAGGGGCCCAATCAGCCCCAGCATTTT CSVGQGPNQPQHF
TRBJ1-5 - TRBV6-1 17 - TGTGCCAGCAGTGAAGCGCAAGGGGCAGGCCCATATCAGCCCCAGCATTTT CASSEAQGAGPYQPQHF
TRBJ1-4 - TRBV12-5 18 - TGTGCTAGTGGTTTGGTACGGCAGGGGACCCCAACTAATGAAAAACTGTTTTTT CASGLVRQGTPTNEKLFF
TRBJ2-7 - TRBV7-2 13 - TGTGCCAGCAGCTTAGCTCCCTTCCGCGAGCAGTACTTC CASSLAPFREQYF